This entry is about one T cell receptor (beta chain). Its antigen is still unknown. V shed 1 base and J shed 7 bases, with 13 bases lying between them. The CDR3 consists of 14 residues. Germline V gene sequence: CDR1 GTSNPN, CDR2 SVGIG (reference sequence). The data belong to a study of T cells in tuberculosis. Study as a whole: IGRA-negative adolescents, IGRA-positive adolescents with latent tuberculosis and adults with active tuberculosis formed this South African cohort.

Study-level results: A GMM-specific repertoire classifier reached approximately 84% accuracy, AUROC approximately 0.9.

Libraries were prepared by immunoSEQ multiplex PCR; TCRdb keeps only in-frame clonotypes and omits some of them. In the table there are 35,000 to 45,000 clones, approximately 94% of which are singletons. The sequenced sample consisted of PBMCs. The receptor was isolated from a donor between 10 and 35 years old with latent tuberculosis or without tuberculosis infection. Some clones in this sample may be carry-over from other donors' samples. This chain connects TRBV30 to TRBJ2-2; the D gene is possibly TRBD1 (5 bases). The CDR3 nucleotides read TGTGCCTGGAGTGGGTCAGGGTGGGGCGGGGAGCTGTTTTTT. Protein: CAWSGSGWGGELFF.